A selection of T cell receptor beta chains follows, all from one sample in a study of patients and donors after allogeneic stem cell transplantation. TCRdb re-analysed the RT-PCR reads in MiXCR, keeping a single row per CDR3 protein. The profile shows fewer than 500,000 distinct CDR3 sequences, roughly 17% of them singletons. Source material: blood, either unsorted or a sorted T cell fraction (not recorded which). The receptors were gathered from a human donor who was either an allogeneic HSCT recipient or a stem cell or donor lymphocyte infusion donor (not recorded which). It is not recorded whose cells these are; they may come from a transplant donor. Both conserved end residues are part of each CDR3. A D gene is named only where the DNA matches it firmly. Some rows have no size entry. The others give once, few or many, or a class for an expanded clone.

d_call j_call v_call clone_size cdr3_length cdr3_nt cdr3_aa
TRBD1 TRBJ2-5 TRBV6-5 once 16 TGTGCCAGCAGTTACTATGGGACAGGGGGCTGGGAGGCCCAGTACTTC CASSYYGTGGWEAQYF
- TRBJ2-7 TRBV4-2 - 13 TGTGCCAGCAGCCAAGATCGCCCCTACGAGCAGTACTTC CASSQDRPYEQYF
TRBD2 TRBJ2-5 TRBV7-6 - 16 TGTGCCAGCAGCTTGCTAGCGGGAGTTCCACAAGAGACCCAGTACTTC CASSLLAGVPQETQYF
- TRBJ2-7 TRBV4-2 - 15 TGTGCCAGCAGCCCCGAGACCTCGGATTCCTACGAGCAGTACTTC CASSPETSDSYEQYF
TRBD2 TRBJ2-7 TRBV6-2/TRBV6-3 - 13 TGTGCCAGCACCGAGGGACTAGAGGGCGAGCAGTACTTC CASTEGLEGEQYF
- TRBJ1-6 TRBV2 few 15 TGTGCCAGCAGTGCCCGGCAGGACTATAATTCACCCCTCCACTTT CASSARQDYNSPLHF
- TRBJ2-1 TRBV12-3/TRBV12-4 few 13 TGTGCCAGCAGTCTCGGACTAATCCATGAGCAGTTCTTC CASSLGLIHEQFF
- TRBJ2-1 TRBV9 few 16 TGTGCCAGCAGCCCTGACGTTGCGTGGCAGCTAAATGAGCAGTTCTTC CASSPDVAWQLNEQFF
- TRBJ1-1 TRBV5-5 few 13 TGTGCCAGCAGCTTTCCGGGCGGAATTGAAGCTTTCTTT CASSFPGGIEAFF
TRBD2 TRBJ2-1 TRBV4-3 many 16 TGCGCCAGCAGCCAGTTAGCGGGGGGCCTATACAATGAGCAGTTCTTC CASSQLAGGLYNEQFF
- TRBJ1-1 TRBV4-1 few 14 TGCGCCAGCAGCCAAGGGATTTTAGGGACTGAAGCTTTCTTT CASSQGILGTEAFF
TRBD1 TRBJ2-3 TRBV7-8 many 15 TGTGCCAGCAGCTTAAGCCAGGGGGTGACAGATACGCAGTATTTT CASSLSQGVTDTQYF
- TRBJ1-3 TRBV19 few 13 TGTGCCAGTAATTTGCGATCTGGAAACACCATATATTTT CASNLRSGNTIYF
- TRBJ1-6 TRBV7-9 - 14 TGTGCCAGCAGGCTACAGGGCTATAATTCACCCCTCCACTTT CASRLQGYNSPLHF
TRBD1 TRBJ1-5 TRBV15 - 14 TGTGCCACCAGCAGAGACGACAGGGCTCAGCCCCAGCATTTT CATSRDDRAQPQHF
- TRBJ2-1 TRBV6-5 - 11 TGTGCCAGCAGGACCGACAATGAGCAGTTCTTC CASRTDNEQFF
- TRBJ1-5 TRBV7-8 few 12 TGTGCCAGCAGTTCACGCAATCAGCCCCAGCATTTT CASSSRNQPQHF
TRBD2 TRBJ2-1 TRBV15 once 14 TGTGCCACCAGCAGACGGGCGGGAGGCAATGAGCAGTTCTTC CATSRRAGGNEQFF
- TRBJ2-1 TRBV5-5 few 16 TGTGCCAGCAGCCCCGGTAGGGGGGCGAGGGAAAATGAGCAGTTCTTC CASSPGRGARENEQFF
TRBD1 TRBJ2-7 TRBV7-9 - 15 TGTGCCAGCAGTCCCTATCGACAGGGGAGAAACGAGCAGTACTTC CASSPYRQGRNEQYF
TRBD1 TRBJ1-6 TRBV2 - 17 TGTGCCAGCAGTGAAGCGCGGGGAGACAGGGGGCATTCACCCCTCCACTTT CASSEARGDRGHSPLHF
TRBD1 TRBJ1-4 TRBV20-1 - 15 TGCAGTGCTGCGACAGGGGGCGCGGGGAGGGAAAAACTGTTTTTT CSAATGGAGREKLFF
- TRBJ2-3 TRBV7-8 - 17 TGTGCCAGCAGCTTGACGCCCCTCCGTGGGCGCACAGATACGCAGTATTTT CASSLTPLRGRTDTQYF
- TRBJ2-2 TRBV9 - 16 TGTGCCAGCAGCGTAGATAGGGGGGCGGTCACCGGGGAGCTGTTTTTT CASSVDRGAVTGELFF
- TRBJ2-2 TRBV7-8 - 13 TGTGCCAGCAGCTGGGGGAGCACCGGGGAGCTGTTTTTT CASSWGSTGELFF
- TRBJ2-3 TRBV24-1 few 16 TGTGCCACCAGTGATCCGCGGACCCCTGGCACAGATACGCAGTATTTT CATSDPRTPGTDTQYF
- TRBJ1-5 TRBV6-5 - 13 TGTGCCAGCAGTTACCTCCTAGGGCAGCCCCAGCATTTT CASSYLLGQPQHF
TRBD1 TRBJ2-6 TRBV5-5 few 15 TGTGCCAGCAGCTTGAAGGGGGCCGGGGCCAACGTCCTGACTTTC CASSLKGAGANVLTF
- TRBJ1-3 TRBV6-1 - 16 TGTGCCAGCAGTCCCGTCACGGGGGGCTCTGGAAACACCATATATTTT CASSPVTGGSGNTIYF
TRBD1 TRBJ2-5 TRBV3-1 - 16 TGTGCCAGCAGCCCCTGGACAGGGGCTTATCAAGAGACCCAGTACTTC CASSPWTGAYQETQYF
- TRBJ1-5 TRBV6-1 few 14 TGTGCCGCCGGACAAAGTCGGTGGGGTCAGCCCCAGCATTTT CAAGQSRWGQPQHF
- TRBJ2-5 TRBV7-2 few 17 TGTGCCAGCAGCTTAGGGCTAGCCAGACCTTCTTGGAAGACCCAGTACTTC CASSLGLARPSWKTQYF
- TRBJ2-2 TRBV20-1 few 12 TGCAGTGCTAGTGGGGACACCGGGGAGCTGTTTTTT CSASGDTGELFF
- TRBJ1-2 TRBV12-3/TRBV12-4 few 12 TGTGCCAGCTCCCGAGGGTGGGGTGGCTACACCTTC CASSRGWGGYTF
- TRBJ2-2 TRBV5-5 - 14 TGTGCCAGCAAAACAGGGGCGGGGACCGGGGAGCTGTTTTTT CASKTGAGTGELFF
- TRBJ2-1 TRBV30 few 12 TGTGCCTGGACCTTGAAAGGCAATGAGCAGTTCTTC CAWTLKGNEQFF
TRBD2 TRBJ2-1 TRBV9 - 17 TGTGCCAGCAGCCCCCGACCTGGACTAGCGAACTACAATGAGCAGTTCTTC CASSPRPGLANYNEQFF
- TRBJ1-1 TRBV7-2 many 13 TGTGCCAGCAGCTTAGCATCGTGGAGGGGAGCTTTCTTT CASSLASWRGAFF
TRBD2 TRBJ2-1 TRBV12-3/TRBV12-4 many 15 TGTGCCAGCAGTTTGTTCAGCGGGGCCTACAATGAGCAGTTCTTC CASSLFSGAYNEQFF
- TRBJ1-1 TRBV12-3/TRBV12-4 - 13 TGTGCCAGCAGCGGACCAAAGAACACTGAAGCTTTCTTT CASSGPKNTEAFF
- TRBJ2-5 TRBV13 - 16 TGTGCCAGCAGCTTAGCGCACCGAACGAGGCAAGAGACCCAGTACTTC CASSLAHRTRQETQYF